This T cell receptor beta chain was profiled in a study of cytomegalovirus exposure and HLA in healthy donors. Study as a whole: Researchers found that about 84% of over 350 genotyped donors fell within the Caucasian-associated ancestry cluster. Study-level points and caveats: A later analysis, which compared TCR beta chains of equal frequency, found the HLA-associated ones more clonally expanded.

The PCR ran on 60 Vbeta and 13 Jbeta primers. Profiling relied on immunoSEQ multiplex PCR, and the TCRdb table lists in-frame clones only, not all of them. Here the sample spans roughly 120,000 clones, about three quarters being singletons. Trimming left V 4 bases short and J 2 bases short, with 8 bases between. CDR1 is KGHSH, CDR2 LQKENI, per germline. The CDR3 is made up of 14 amino acids. The count of this clone is one. What it recognizes is unknown. The clonotype was recovered from a woman aged 40 to 49 in good health and CMV-seropositive. The specimen sequenced was PBMCs. V gene TRBV18 combines with J gene TRBJ2-2; possibly TRBD1 for D (5 bases). This CDR3 reads CASSLQGNTGELFF. CDR3 nucleotide sequence: TGTGCCAGCTCACTGCAGGGTAACACCGGGGAGCTGTTTTTT.